Here is one T cell receptor beta chain with its context. Cohort assignment relied on participant-reported clinical history. Donors of Cohort 3 who recovered were those that had two negative PCRs, clearance, or symptom resolution. This record belongs to a study of blood T cell repertoires in COVID-19. V dropped 1 base and J dropped 8 bases, with 11 bases sitting between them. This CDR3 has 13 amino acids. CDR1 SGHAT and CDR2 FQNNGV come from the germline V gene. Authors' analysis steps: Amplified reference gene primers provided the basis for estimating nucleated cell counts. Profiled with immunoSEQ multiplex PCR; TCRdb holds only in-frame clones, not every one. V and J calls and clone size come straight from that table; D and trimming were deduced from the DNA. Of over 300,000 clones listed, about nine tenths were seen once; the top ten hold 10%.

This receptor was obtained from a woman under 30 who had recovered from COVID-19. This chain uses TRBV11-2 with TRBJ1-2; weak D call: TRBD1 (6 bases). Sequenced material: PBMCs or T cells enriched from blood (not recorded which). CDR3 nucleotides: TGTGCCAGCAGCTTAGGGGCAGGGGACGGCTACACCTTC. Translating gives CASSLGAGDGYTF.